Sequencing of this TCR beta chain was carried out in a study of shared clonotypes between healthy human individuals. The CDR3 is 15 amino acids. With 1 base clipped from V and 2 bases from J, the junction kept 3 bases outside the gene matches. CDR1 and CDR2 (germline): LNHDA, SQIVND (reference sequence). Some clones are missing from TCRdb's copy, which holds only in-frame ones; the method was immunoSEQ multiplex PCR. The profile shows about 480,000 clones, 79% of them singletons. This clonotype was obtained from a woman aged 40 to 55 in good health. Some clones in this sample may be carry-over from other donors' samples. This chain uses TRBV19 with TRBJ2-7; 9 nucleotides line up with TRBD1. The sequenced sample consisted of PBMCs. CDR3 bases: TGTGCCAGTAGTATAGGCGGGACAGGGACCTACGAGCAGTACTTC. The encoded protein is CASSIGGTGTYEQYF. The full variable domain, rest sourced from reference TRBV19 and TRBJ2-7, is DGGITQSPKYLFRKEGQNVTLSCEQNLNHDAMYWYRQDPGQGLRLIYYSQIVNDFQKGDIAEGYSVSREKKESFPLTVTSAQKNPTAFYLCASSIGGTGTYEQYFGPGTRLTVT.